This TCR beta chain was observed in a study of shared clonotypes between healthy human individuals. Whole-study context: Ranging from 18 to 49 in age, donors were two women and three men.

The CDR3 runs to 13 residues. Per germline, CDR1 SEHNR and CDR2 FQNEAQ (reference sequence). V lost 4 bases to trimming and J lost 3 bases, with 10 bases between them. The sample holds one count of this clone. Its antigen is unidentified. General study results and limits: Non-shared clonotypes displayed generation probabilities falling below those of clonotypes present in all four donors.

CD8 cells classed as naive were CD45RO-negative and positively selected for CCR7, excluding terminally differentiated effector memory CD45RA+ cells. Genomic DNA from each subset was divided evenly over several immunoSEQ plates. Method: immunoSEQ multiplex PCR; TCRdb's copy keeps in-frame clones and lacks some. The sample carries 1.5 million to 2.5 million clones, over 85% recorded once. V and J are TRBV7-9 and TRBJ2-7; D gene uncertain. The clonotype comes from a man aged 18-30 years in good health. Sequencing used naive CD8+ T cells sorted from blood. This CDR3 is CASSSFGDYEQYF. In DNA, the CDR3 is TGTGCCAGCAGCTCATTTGGGGACTACGAGCAGTACTTC.